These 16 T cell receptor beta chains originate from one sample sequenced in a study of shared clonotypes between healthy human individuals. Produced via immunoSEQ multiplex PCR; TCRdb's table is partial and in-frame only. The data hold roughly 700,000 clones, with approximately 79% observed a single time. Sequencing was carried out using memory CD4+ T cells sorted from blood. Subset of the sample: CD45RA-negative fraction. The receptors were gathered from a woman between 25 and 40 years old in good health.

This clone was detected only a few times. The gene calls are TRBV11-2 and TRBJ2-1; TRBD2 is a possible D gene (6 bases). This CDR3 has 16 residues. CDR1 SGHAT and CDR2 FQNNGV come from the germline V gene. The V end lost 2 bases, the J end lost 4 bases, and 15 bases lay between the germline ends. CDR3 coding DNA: TGTGCCAGCAGCTTAAATCGGGACTCCCTTTACAATGAGCAGTTCTTC. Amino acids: CASSLNRDSLYNEQFF.

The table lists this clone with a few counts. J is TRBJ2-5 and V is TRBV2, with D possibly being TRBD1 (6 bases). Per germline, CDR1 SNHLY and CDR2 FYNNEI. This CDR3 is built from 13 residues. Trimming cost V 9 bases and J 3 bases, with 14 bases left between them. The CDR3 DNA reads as TGTGCCAGTCACCGGGACACCAAAGAGACCCAGTACTTC. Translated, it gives CASHRDTKETQYF. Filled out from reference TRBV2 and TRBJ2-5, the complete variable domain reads EPEVTQTPSHQVTQMGQEVILRCVPISNHLYFYWYRQILGQKVEFLVSFYNNEISEKSEIFDDQFSVERPDGSNFTLKIRSTKLEDSAMYFCASHRDTKETQYFGPGTRLLVL.

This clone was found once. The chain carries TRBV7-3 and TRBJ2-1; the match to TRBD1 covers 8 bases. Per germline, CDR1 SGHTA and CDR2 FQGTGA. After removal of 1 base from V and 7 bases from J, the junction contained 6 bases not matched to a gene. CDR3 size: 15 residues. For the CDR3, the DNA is TGTGCCAGCAGCTTAATGGGGACAGGCGGAAATGAGCAGTTCTTC. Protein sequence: CASSLMGTGGNEQFF.

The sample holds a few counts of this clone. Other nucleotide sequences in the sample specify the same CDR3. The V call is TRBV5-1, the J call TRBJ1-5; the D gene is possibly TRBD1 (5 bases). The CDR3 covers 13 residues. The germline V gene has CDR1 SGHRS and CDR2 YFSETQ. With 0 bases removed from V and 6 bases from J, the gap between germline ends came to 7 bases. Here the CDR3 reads CASSLEGTQPQHF. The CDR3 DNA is TGCGCCAGCAGCTTGGAGGGGACTCAGCCCCAGCATTTT.

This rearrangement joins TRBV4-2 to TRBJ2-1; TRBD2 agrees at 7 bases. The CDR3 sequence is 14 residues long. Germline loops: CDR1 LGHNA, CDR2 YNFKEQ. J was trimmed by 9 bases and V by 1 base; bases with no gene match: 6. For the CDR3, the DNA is TGTGCCAGCAGCCAAGGCTTGGCTAGCGGTGAGCAGTTCTTC. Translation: CASSQGLASGEQFF.

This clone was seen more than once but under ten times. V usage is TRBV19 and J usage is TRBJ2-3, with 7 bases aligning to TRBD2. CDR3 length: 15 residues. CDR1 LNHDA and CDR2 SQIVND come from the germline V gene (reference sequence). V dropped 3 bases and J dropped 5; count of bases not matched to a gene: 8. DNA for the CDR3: TGTGCCAGTAGTATTGGAGCGGGACCCCAAGATACGCAGTATTTT. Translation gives CASSIGAGPQDTQYF.

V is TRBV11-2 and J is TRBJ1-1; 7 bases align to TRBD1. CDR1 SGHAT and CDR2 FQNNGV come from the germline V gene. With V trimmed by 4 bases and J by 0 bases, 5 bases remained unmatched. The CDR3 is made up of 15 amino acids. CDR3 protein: CASSWGQIVNTEAFF. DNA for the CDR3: TGTGCCAGCAGCTGGGGACAGATAGTGAACACTGAAGCTTTCTTT.

The CDR3 here is CASSYSSGRGETQYF. DNA of the CDR3: TGTGCCAGCAGTTACTCCTCGGGGCGGGGAGAGACCCAGTACTTC. V and J are TRBV6-5 and TRBJ2-5; tentatively, D is TRBD2 (6 bases). The V gene lost 0 bases and the J gene lost 4 bases, with 12 bases spanning the gap. CDR1 and CDR2 from the germline V gene are MNHEY and SVGAGI. The CDR3 sequence is 15 residues long.

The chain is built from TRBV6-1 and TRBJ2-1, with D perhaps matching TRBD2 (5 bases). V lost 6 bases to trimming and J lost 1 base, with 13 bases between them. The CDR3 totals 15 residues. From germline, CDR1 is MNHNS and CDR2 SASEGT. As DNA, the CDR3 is TGTGCCAGCAGACCTCGGGGTCCTTCCTACAATGAGCAGTTCTTC. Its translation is CASRPRGPSYNEQFF.

Here the CDR3 reads CASNERVSTDTQYF. CDR3 DNA sequence: TGTGCCAGCAACGAGCGGGTTTCGACAGATACGCAGTATTTT. The chain carries TRBV6-1 and TRBJ2-3; the D gene is possibly TRBD2 (6 bases). Germline assignment: CDR1 MNHNS and CDR2 SASEGT. The CDR3 has 14 residues. V was cut by 7 bases and J by 3 bases, with 14 bases left in between.

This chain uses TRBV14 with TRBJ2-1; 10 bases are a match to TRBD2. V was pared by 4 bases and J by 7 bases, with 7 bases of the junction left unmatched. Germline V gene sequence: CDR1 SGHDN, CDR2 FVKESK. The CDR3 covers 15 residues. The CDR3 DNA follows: TGTGCCAGCAGCCCCTGGGGTAGCGGGAGGAATGAGCAGTTCTTC. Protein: CASSPWGSGRNEQFF.

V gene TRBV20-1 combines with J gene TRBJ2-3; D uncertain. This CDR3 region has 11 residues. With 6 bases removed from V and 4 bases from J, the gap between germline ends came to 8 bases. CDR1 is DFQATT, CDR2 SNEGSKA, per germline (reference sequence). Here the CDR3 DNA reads TGCAGTGCCGGAAAGTCAGATACGCAGTATTTT. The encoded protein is CSAGKSDTQYF.

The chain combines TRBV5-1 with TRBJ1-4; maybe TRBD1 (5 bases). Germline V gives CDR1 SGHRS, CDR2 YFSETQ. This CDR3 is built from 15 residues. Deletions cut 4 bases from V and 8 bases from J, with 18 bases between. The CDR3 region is CASSGSWVPGEKLFF. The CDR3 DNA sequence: TGCGCCAGCAGCGGCTCCTGGGTGCCAGGGGAAAAACTGTTTTTT.

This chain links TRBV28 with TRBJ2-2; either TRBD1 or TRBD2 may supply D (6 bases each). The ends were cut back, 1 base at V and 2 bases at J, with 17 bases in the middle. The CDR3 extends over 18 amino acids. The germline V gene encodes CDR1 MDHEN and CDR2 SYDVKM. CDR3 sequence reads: CASSLFGGRRDNTGELFF. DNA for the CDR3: TGTGCCAGCAGTTTATTCGGGGGCCGACGAGACAACACCGGGGAGCTGTTTTTT.

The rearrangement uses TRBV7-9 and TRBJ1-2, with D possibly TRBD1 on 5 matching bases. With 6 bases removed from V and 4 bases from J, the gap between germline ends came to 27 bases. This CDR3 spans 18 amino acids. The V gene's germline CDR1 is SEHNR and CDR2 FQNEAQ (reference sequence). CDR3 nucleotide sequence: TGTGCCAGCAGGTCAGAAAGGTGGGGGGAAAAGGTCGGCTATGGCTACACCTTC. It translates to CASRSERWGEKVGYGYTF.

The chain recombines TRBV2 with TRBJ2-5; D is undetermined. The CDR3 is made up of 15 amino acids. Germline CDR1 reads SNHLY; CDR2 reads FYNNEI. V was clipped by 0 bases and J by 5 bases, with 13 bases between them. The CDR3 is CASSEALSSGETQYF. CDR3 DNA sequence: TGTGCCAGCAGTGAAGCGCTTAGTAGTGGGGAGACCCAGTACTTC.